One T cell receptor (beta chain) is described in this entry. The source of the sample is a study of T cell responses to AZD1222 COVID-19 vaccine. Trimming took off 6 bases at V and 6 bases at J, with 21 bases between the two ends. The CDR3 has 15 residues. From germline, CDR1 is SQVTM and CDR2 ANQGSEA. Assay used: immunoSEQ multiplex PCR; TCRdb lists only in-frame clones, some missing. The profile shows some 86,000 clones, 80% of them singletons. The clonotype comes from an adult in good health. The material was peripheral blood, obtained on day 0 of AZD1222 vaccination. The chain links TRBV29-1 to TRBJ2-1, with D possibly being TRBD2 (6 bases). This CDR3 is CSVMLRRDSSNEQFF. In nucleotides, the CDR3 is TGCAGCGTGATGCTACGCCGGGACTCCAGCAATGAGCAGTTCTTC.